The present T cell receptor beta chain was sequenced within a study of CD8 T cells in ankylosing spondylitis (TCRdb year 2017). For the wider study: To find TCR variants linked to disease, the study profiled T cell receptor beta repertoires in ankylosing spondylitis patients and healthy donors. In total, the full study cohort was made up of 95 to 110 healthy donors and 25 or so ankylosing spondylitis patients. Samples of peripheral blood were taken, and for ankylosing spondylitis patients, synovial fluid was collected as well. Overall results and qualifications from the work: A TCR beta motif of eight highly homologous amino acid variants appeared characteristic of blood from ankylosing spondylitis patients. According to the report, matched synovial fluid samples from ankylosing spondylitis patients were significantly enriched for the disease-linked clones. Some of the motif variants had been reported before in the synovial fluid and blood of reactive arthritis patients, a finding that suggests common disease-initiation mechanisms. The disease-linked clones had a CD8+ phenotype and were found at relatively low frequencies in peripheral blood.

CDR1 and CDR2, per the germline V gene (reference sequence), are LNHDA and SQIVND. Unmatched junction bases come to 5, with V trimmed by 6 bases and J by 6 bases. The CDR3 runs 13 residues from the cysteine to the phenylalanine. Kept here is only the CDR3 DNA, which spans 39 bases and is read in frame from base 1. Sequencing instrument: Illumina HiSeq 2500. TCR beta libraries were prepared by quantitative 5'-RACE with molecular barcodes. In the original analysis: To identify disease-linked TCR variants, a new computational method was used, one built on a probabilistic model of VDJ rearrangement. Starting from the raw public reads, TCRdb applied fastp trimming at Q25, assembled clones with MiXCR and retained in-frame beta chains. Entries that share a CDR3 protein sequence are merged under the most common genes and DNA. The V and J calls, along with clone size, are taken from TCRdb and not from the paper's own processing. In this sample the table shows 250,000 to 350,000 distinct CDR3 sequences, 20% of which occur a single time. The top ten clonotypes cover about 8.2% of the sample.

In the case of this clonotype: Its antigen remains undetermined. No base quality information exists; no much larger clone differs at one position.

The TCR sequence derives from a male donor with ankylosing spondylitis or in good health (not recorded which). Sequencing used blood, either unsorted or a sorted T cell fraction (not recorded which). Recombination joined TRBV19 with TRBJ1-2; 9 junctional bases match TRBD1. In nucleotide form, the sequence is TGTGCCAGTAGCCGAGGACAGGGGAATGGCTACACCTTC. Its protein is CASSRGQGNGYTF.